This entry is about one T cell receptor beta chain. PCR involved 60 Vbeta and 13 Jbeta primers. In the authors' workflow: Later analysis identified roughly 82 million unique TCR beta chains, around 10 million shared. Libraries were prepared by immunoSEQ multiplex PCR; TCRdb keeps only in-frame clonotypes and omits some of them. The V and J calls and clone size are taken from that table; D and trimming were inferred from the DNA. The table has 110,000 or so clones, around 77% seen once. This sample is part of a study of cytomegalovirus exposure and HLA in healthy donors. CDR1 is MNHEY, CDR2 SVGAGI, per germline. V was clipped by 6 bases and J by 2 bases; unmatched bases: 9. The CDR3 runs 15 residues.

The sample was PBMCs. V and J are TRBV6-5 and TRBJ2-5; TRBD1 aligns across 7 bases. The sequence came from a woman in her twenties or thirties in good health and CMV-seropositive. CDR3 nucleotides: TGTGCCAGCAGCTACAGGGGCGCCACACAAGAGACCCAGTACTTC. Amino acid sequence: CASSYRGATQETQYF.